Listed below are T cell receptor beta chains from one sample, sequenced in a study of human T cells and chemical hapten exposure. TCRdb analysed the reads with MiXCR anew, one entry per CDR3 protein. The sample yields roughly 120,000 distinct CDR3 sequences, around 9% seen once. Sequencing was carried out using whole blood. The receptors derive from a human donor in good health. Some clones in this sample may be carry-over from other donors' samples. Each CDR3 is given without its conserved first and last residue. Fields, in order: V gene, J gene, CDR3 protein.

V: TRBV12-3/TRBV12-4
J: TRBJ1-5
CDR3: ASSYRDRGGGNQPQH

V: TRBV4-3
J: TRBJ2-3
CDR3: ASSQESGGTDTQY

V: TRBV14
J: TRBJ2-7
CDR3: ASSLLDEQY

V: TRBV5-1
J: TRBJ1-4
CDR3: ASSFSEGAPREKLF

V: TRBV12-3/TRBV12-4
J: TRBJ2-2
CDR3: ASSFWTENTGELF

V: TRBV6-5
J: TRBJ1-3
CDR3: ASSYEGSTGNTIY

V: TRBV7-9
J: TRBJ2-1
CDR3: ASRPITGDFNEQF

V: TRBV4-3
J: TRBJ2-2
CDR3: ASRSKGTLATGELF

V: TRBV5-1
J: TRBJ2-1
CDR3: ASSYPAESSYNEQF

V: TRBV7-8
J: TRBJ1-2
CDR3: ASSLTPENRYGYT

V: TRBV20-1
J: TRBJ1-5
CDR3: SARDDLGTGSMSNQPQH

V: TRBV7-9
J: TRBJ2-6
CDR3: ASSAGQVSGANVLT

V: TRBV4-1
J: TRBJ2-7
CDR3: ASSQEGGSDEQY

V: TRBV12-3/TRBV12-4
J: TRBJ2-7
CDR3: ASSSLGTEFNEQY

V: TRBV9
J: TRBJ1-1
CDR3: ASRPGTATMNTEAF

V: TRBV6-5
J: TRBJ2-5
CDR3: ASSYSIRREETQY

V: TRBV19
J: TRBJ2-5
CDR3: ASLPRKGSQETQY

V: TRBV6-5
J: TRBJ1-1
CDR3: ARGRAMNTEAF

V: TRBV11-1
J: TRBJ1-2
CDR3: ASSPATDYGYT

V: TRBV6-2/TRBV6-3
J: TRBJ1-1
CDR3: ASTRLWNTEAF

V: TRBV6-2/TRBV6-3
J: TRBJ1-2
CDR3: ASRQPSNYGYT

V: TRBV20-1
J: TRBJ1-3
CDR3: SARQSSGNTIY

V: TRBV20-1
J: TRBJ1-5
CDR3: SARDRDPWAQH

V: TRBV20-1
J: TRBJ1-6
CDR3: SAPRPGSSYNSPLH

V: TRBV7-9
J: TRBJ2-7
CDR3: ASSSQGGEQY

V: TRBV20-1
J: TRBJ2-7
CDR3: SARDRPTSYEQY

V: TRBV27
J: TRBJ2-4
CDR3: ASSLVPRDIQY

V: TRBV7-9
J: TRBJ2-5
CDR3: ASSLGQGKETQY

V: TRBV3-1
J: TRBJ2-5
CDR3: ASSQASGGALETQY

V: TRBV20-1
J: TRBJ2-1
CDR3: SARDLNGDEQF

V: TRBV5-1
J: TRBJ2-1
CDR3: ASSLVGGGPHNEQF

V: TRBV6-2/TRBV6-3
J: TRBJ2-7
CDR3: AIGFYEQY

V: TRBV18
J: TRBJ2-6
CDR3: ASSPYQGLSSGANVLT

V: TRBV6-1
J: TRBJ2-4
CDR3: ASSEARSIAKNIQY

V: TRBV4-2
J: TRBJ1-3
CDR3: ASSQDGQISGNTIY

V: TRBV3-1
J: TRBJ1-1
CDR3: ASSQDQGQTEAF

V: TRBV9
J: TRBJ2-2
CDR3: ASSVGGNTGELF

V: TRBV29-1
J: TRBJ1-1
CDR3: SVRGQAHTEAF

V: TRBV7-6
J: TRBJ2-1
CDR3: ASSPGFLNNEQF

V: TRBV28
J: TRBJ2-2
CDR3: ASSAPVYRAYTGELF

V: TRBV7-9
J: TRBJ2-1
CDR3: ASGLAGELEQF

V: TRBV20-1
J: TRBJ2-3
CDR3: SAPENTQY

V: TRBV2
J: TRBJ2-2
CDR3: ASRWGNTGELF

V: TRBV4-2
J: TRBJ2-7
CDR3: ASSQEEGLAGVYEQY

V: TRBV10-3
J: TRBJ2-2
CDR3: AITDRETGELF

V: TRBV20-1
J: TRBJ2-1
CDR3: SARPLAGAFLNNEQF

V: TRBV5-8
J: TRBJ1-3
CDR3: ASSLAGDWSSGNTIY

V: TRBV6-5
J: TRBJ1-3
CDR3: ASSYGAASGNTIY

V: TRBV29-1
J: TRBJ2-5
CDR3: SAADQGGQETQY

V: TRBV20-1
J: TRBJ2-1
CDR3: SARGGRDFNEQF

V: TRBV5-1
J: TRBJ2-1
CDR3: ASSSGGRAKVEQF

V: TRBV5-1
J: TRBJ2-7
CDR3: ASSPEREGYEQY

V: TRBV20-1
J: TRBJ2-1
CDR3: SASHSMIYNEQF

V: TRBV27
J: TRBJ1-5
CDR3: ASGGGPYSSNQPQH

V: TRBV27
J: TRBJ2-5
CDR3: ASSFLAGIGETQY

V: TRBV10-3
J: TRBJ2-2
CDR3: AIRTQGDTGELF

V: TRBV5-4
J: TRBJ2-7
CDR3: ASSLAGRESFYEQY